The sequence of this T cell receptor (beta chain) was determined in a study of shared clonotypes between healthy human individuals. Data came from immunoSEQ multiplex PCR; TCRdb stores just in-frame clones and leaves some out. The table includes roughly 2 million clones, about 95% detected once. CD45RO-negative cells were positively selected for CCR7, leaving out terminally differentiated effector memory CD45RA+ cells. With regard to this clone: The sample holds other DNA sequences that translate to the same CDR3.

This clonotype was sampled from a man younger than 35 in good health. Sequencing was performed on naive CD8+ T cells sorted from blood.

DNA for the CDR3: TGCGCCAGCAGCTTCGGGGGCCTATCCTACGAGCAGTACTTC. Protein sequence: CASSFGGLSYEQYF. This rearrangement joins TRBV5-1 to TRBJ2-7; the D gene could be TRBD1 or TRBD2 (6 bases each). Per germline, CDR1 SGHRS and CDR2 YFSETQ. V was trimmed by 2 bases and J by 1 base, leaving 10 bases between them. CDR3 size: 14 residues.